This TCR beta chain came from a study of CXCR3-negative and CXCR3-positive naive CD8 T cells. Study in general: Around 140 million TRB reads were obtained overall (about 1.5 +/- 0.3 million per library).

This CDR3 is 14 amino acids long. CDR1 is LNHDA, CDR2 SQIVND, per germline (reference sequence). TRB cDNA was prepared as libraries by UMI-labeled 5' RACE. Following a re-call of the 5' RACE reads, TCRdb has one entry per CDR3 protein and lacks DNA. The sample table sets out approximately 88,000 distinct CDR3 sequences. The sample was naive CXCR3- CD8+ T cells from blood. The sample's subset: CD45RO-CCR7+CD27+CD95- naive CD8+ T cells lacking CXCR3 (TNR3-). The chain combines TRBV19 with TRBJ2-7; checking the TCRdb D call of TRBD1 is not possible without DNA. The TCR was taken from a human donor in good health. Some clones in this sample may be carry-over from other donors' samples. The CDR3 protein is CASSTGTGFYEQYF.